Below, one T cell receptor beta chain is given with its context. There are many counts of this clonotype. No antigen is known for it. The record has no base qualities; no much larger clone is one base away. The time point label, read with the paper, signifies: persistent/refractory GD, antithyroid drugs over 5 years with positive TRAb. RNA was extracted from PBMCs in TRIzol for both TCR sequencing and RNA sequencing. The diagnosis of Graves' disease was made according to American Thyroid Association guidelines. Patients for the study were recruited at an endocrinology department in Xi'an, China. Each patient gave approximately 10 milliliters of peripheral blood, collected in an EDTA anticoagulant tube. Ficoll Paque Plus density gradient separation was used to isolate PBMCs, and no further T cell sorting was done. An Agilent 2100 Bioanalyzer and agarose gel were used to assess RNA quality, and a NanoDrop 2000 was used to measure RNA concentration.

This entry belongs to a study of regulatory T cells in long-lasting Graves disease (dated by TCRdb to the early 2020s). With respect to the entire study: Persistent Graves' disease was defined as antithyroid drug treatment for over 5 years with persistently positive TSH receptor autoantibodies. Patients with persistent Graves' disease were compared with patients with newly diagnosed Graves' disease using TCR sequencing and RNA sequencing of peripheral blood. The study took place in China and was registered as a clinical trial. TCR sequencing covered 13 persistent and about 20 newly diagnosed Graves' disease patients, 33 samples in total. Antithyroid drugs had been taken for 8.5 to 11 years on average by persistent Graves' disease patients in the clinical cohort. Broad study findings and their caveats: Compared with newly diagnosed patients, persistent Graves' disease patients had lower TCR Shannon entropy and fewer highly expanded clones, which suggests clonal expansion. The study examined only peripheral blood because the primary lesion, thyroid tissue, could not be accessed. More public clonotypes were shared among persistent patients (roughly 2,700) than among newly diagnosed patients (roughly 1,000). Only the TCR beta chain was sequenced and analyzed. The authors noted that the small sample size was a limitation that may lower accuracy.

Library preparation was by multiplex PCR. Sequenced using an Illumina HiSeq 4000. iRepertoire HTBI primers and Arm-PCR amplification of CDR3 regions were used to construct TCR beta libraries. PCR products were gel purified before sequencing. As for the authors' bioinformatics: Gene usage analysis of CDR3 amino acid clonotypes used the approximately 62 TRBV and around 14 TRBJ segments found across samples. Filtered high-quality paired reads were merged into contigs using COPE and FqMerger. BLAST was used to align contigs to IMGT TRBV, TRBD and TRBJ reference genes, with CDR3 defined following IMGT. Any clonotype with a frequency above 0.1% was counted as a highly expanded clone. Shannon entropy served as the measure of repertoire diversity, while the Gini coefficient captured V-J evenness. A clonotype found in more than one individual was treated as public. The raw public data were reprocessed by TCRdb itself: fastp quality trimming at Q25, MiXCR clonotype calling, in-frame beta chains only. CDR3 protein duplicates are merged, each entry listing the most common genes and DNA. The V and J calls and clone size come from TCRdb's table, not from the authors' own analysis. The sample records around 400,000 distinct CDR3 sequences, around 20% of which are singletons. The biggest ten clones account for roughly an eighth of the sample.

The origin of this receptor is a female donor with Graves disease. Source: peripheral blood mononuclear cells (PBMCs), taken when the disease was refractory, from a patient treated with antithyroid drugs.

In nucleotide form, the sequence is TGTGCCAGCAGAGAGACTAACTATGGCTACACCTTC. Its protein reads: CASRETNYGYTF. The chain employs TRBV12-3 or TRBV12-4 and TRBJ1-2, with the identity of the D gene unclear. Trimming takes 6 bases from V and 0 bases from J, and the germline ends sit 5 bases apart. The CDR3 starts with the cysteine, ends with the phenylalanine, and has 12 residues. Only the CDR3 portion is preserved as DNA: 36 bases, with reading frame beginning at the first base.